A selection of T cell receptor beta chains follows, all from one sample in a study of beta chain features in type 1 diabetes. Repertoires were generated with immunoSEQ multiplex PCR, while TCRdb's copy carries only in-frame clones and drops some. Seen here are around 260,000 clones, over 20% observed once, and the top ten hold around 0.029%. Sequencing was carried out using naive CD4+ T cells from blood. Receptors originate from a woman aged 40 to 50 with type 1 diabetes. Each CDR3 is given with its conserved first and last residue. A D gene is named only where the DNA matches it firmly. Part of the rows lack a size; the others show once, few, many or a class for expanded clones.

TRBJ2-3 | TRBD2 | few | TRBV14 | CASSQGLAPNTDTQYF | TGTGCCAGCAGCCAGGGACTAGCGCCGAACACAGATACGCAGTATTTT
TRBJ2-3 | TRBD2 | - | TRBV18 | CASSLTQRGSTDTQYF | TGTGCCAGCTCACTTACCCAGCGGGGGAGCACAGATACGCAGTATTTT
TRBJ2-1 | - | few | TRBV10-3 | CAIQLALEGNEQFF | TGTGCCATTCAACTAGCACTCGAAGGGAATGAGCAGTTCTTC
TRBJ1-1 | - | - | TRBV11-2 | CASSGARGKNTEAFF | TGTGCCAGCAGCGGGGCTCGTGGGAAGAACACTGAAGCTTTCTTT
TRBJ1-2 | - | - | TRBV29-1 | CSVGEQNYGYTF | TGCAGCGTTGGGGAGCAAAACTATGGCTACACCTTC
TRBJ2-7 | TRBD2 | - | TRBV7-9 | CASSSGTNRAYEQYF | TGTGCCAGCAGCTCAGGGACTAATAGGGCCTACGAGCAGTACTTC
TRBJ2-7 | - | few | TRBV7-3 | CASSLTAESSYEQYF | TGTGCCAGCAGCTTAACGGCGGAAAGCTCCTACGAGCAGTACTTC
TRBJ2-3 | - | few | TRBV7-9 | CASSREFSQYF | TGTGCCAGCAGCCGGGAGTTTTCGCAGTATTTT
TRBJ1-4 | TRBD1 | - | TRBV7-2 | CASSPWTGGTEKLFF | TGTGCCAGCAGCCCCTGGACAGGGGGCACTGAAAAACTGTTTTTT
TRBJ2-3 | TRBD1 | few | TRBV4-3 | CASSQGLGQGGSDTQYF | TGCGCCAGCAGCCAAGGATTGGGACAGGGGGGATCAGATACGCAGTATTTT
TRBJ2-7 | TRBD1 | - | TRBV23-1 | CASTTRDRTYEQYF | TGCGCCAGCACTACACGGGACAGGACCTACGAGCAGTACTTC
TRBJ1-1 | - | once | TRBV2 | CASSVHLEAFF | TGTGCCAGCAGTGTACACCTTGAAGCTTTCTTT
TRBJ1-2 | - | - | TRBV2 | CASSEIDSTYGYTF | TGTGCCAGCAGTGAAATCGACAGTACCTATGGCTACACCTTC
TRBJ2-2 | - | - | TRBV5-6 | CASSLKGHSTGELFF | TGTGCCAGCAGCTTGAAGGGACATTCCACCGGGGAGCTGTTTTTT
TRBJ2-3 | - | few | TRBV5-4 | CASSSGTDTQYF | TGTGCCAGCAGCTCAGGGACAGATACGCAGTATTTT
TRBJ1-5 | TRBD1 | - | TRBV7-2 | CASSATGGEQPQHF | TGTGCCAGCAGCGCAACAGGGGGCGAACAGCCCCAGCATTTT
TRBJ1-1 | TRBD1 | - | TRBV9 | CASSVWDSNTEAFF | TGTGCCAGCAGCGTATGGGACAGTAACACTGAAGCTTTCTTT
TRBJ2-7 | TRBD1 | few | TRBV28 | CASSLGQGADEQYF | TGTGCCAGCAGTTTGGGACAGGGGGCCGACGAGCAGTACTTC
TRBJ2-1 | TRBD2 | - | TRBV5-8 | CASSLTSAYNEQFF | TGTGCCAGCAGCTTGACTAGCGCTTACAATGAGCAGTTCTTC
TRBJ2-2 | TRBD2 | few | TRBV5-6 | CASSPGEGQNTGELFF | TGTGCCAGCAGTCCCGGGGAGGGTCAGAACACCGGGGAGCTGTTTTTT
TRBJ2-3 | - | - | TRBV9 | CASSVGTLGTQYF | TGTGCCAGCAGCGTAGGGACTTTGGGTACGCAGTATTTT
TRBJ2-3 | - | - | TRBV27 | CASSSARGQGTDTQYF | TGTGCCAGCAGTTCCGCCCGGGGACAAGGTACAGATACGCAGTATTTT